Presented here are 23 T cell receptor beta chains from one specimen sequenced in a study of cytomegalovirus exposure and HLA in healthy donors. Here immunoSEQ multiplex PCR was the method, and the copy in TCRdb shows in-frame clones only, minus some. The profile shows approximately 170,000 clones, roughly 80% of them singletons. The specimen was PBMCs. Source of these receptors: a man aged 25-40 years in good health and CMV-seropositive.

The chain combines TRBV27 with TRBJ2-4; possible D gene TRBD1, 5 bases. CDR3 length: 13 amino acids. V was clipped by 5 bases and J by 3 bases, with 8 bases between them. Germline lookup yields CDR1 MNHEY and CDR2 SMNVEV (reference sequence). In DNA, the CDR3 is TGTGCCAGCAGTACAGGATACAAAAACATTCAGTACTTC. It is translated as CASSTGYKNIQYF.

The chain carries TRBV12-5 and TRBJ1-2; TRBD1 agrees at 9 bases. With 6 bases clipped from V and 4 bases from J, the junction kept 6 bases outside the gene matches. The CDR3 is 14 residues long. The germline V gene has CDR1 LGHNT and CDR2 FRNRAP. The CDR3 loop is CASGDTGGVYGYTF. In nucleotides, the CDR3 is TGTGCTAGTGGAGATACAGGGGGCGTCTATGGCTACACCTTC.

Worth noting for this clone: One junction end disagrees with the germline gene, perhaps due to a read error. The chain employs TRBV6-6 and TRBJ1-1; 8 positions agree with TRBD1. Germline CDR1 MNHNY, CDR2 SVGAGI (reference sequence). This CDR3 has 15 amino acids. CDR3 sequence: CASSYSLTMGQASVF. CDR3 DNA: TGTGCCAGCAGTTACTCCCTCACAATGGGACAGGCCTCGGTCTTT.

The V and J genes are TRBV6-5 and TRBJ2-7, with D tentatively TRBD2 (5 bases). The CDR3 covers 14 residues. The V end was cut by 6 bases, the J end by 4 bases, with 16 bases between. Germline CDR1 and CDR2: MNHEY and SVGAGI. CDR3 bases: TGTGCCAGCAGGTACACCGGGAACCCATACGAGCAGTACTTC. Protein: CASRYTGNPYEQYF.

V and J are TRBV4-1 and TRBJ2-2, with D maybe TRBD1 (5 bases). Per germline, CDR1 MGHRA and CDR2 YSYEKL. This CDR3 is 18 amino acids long. Deletions cut 0 bases from V and 6 bases from J, with 20 bases between. The CDR3 region is CASSQDLGQGPWAGELFF. CDR3 sequence (DNA): TGCGCCAGCAGCCAAGATCTCGGGCAGGGTCCCTGGGCCGGGGAGCTGTTTTTT.

The table lists this clone with a count of one. This chain uses TRBV13 with TRBJ1-6, with 7 bases that match TRBD1. The junction had 4 bases not matched to a gene; V was cut back by 4 bases and J by 7 bases. The CDR3 has 14 residues. Per the germline V gene, CDR1 is PRHDT and CDR2 is FYEKMQ (reference sequence). The CDR3 protein is CASSSGQKNSPLHF. CDR3 nucleotides: TGTGCCAGCAGCTCGGGACAGAAAAATTCACCCCTCCACTTT.

This clone appeared once. The chain has TRBV15 and TRBJ1-5, with 7 bases fitting TRBD1. Looked up from germline, CDR1 is LNHNV and CDR2 is YYDKDF (reference sequence). The CDR3 is 15 amino acids. The junction had 6 bases not matched to a gene; V was cut back by 3 bases and J by 4 bases. CDR3 in amino acids: CATSSARDSNQPQHF. Written as DNA, the CDR3 is TGTGCCACCAGCAGCGCCCGGGACAGTAATCAGCCCCAGCATTTT.

The rearrangement joins TRBV10-1 to TRBJ2-5; D uncertain. CDR3 length: 13 residues. V was pared by 2 bases and J by 0 bases, with 4 bases between. Germline assignment: CDR1 WNHNN and CDR2 SYGVQD (reference sequence). The CDR3 region has the DNA TGCGCCAGCAGTGAGGACTACCAAGAGACCCAGTACTTC. This encodes CASSEDYQETQYF.

This clone was detected a few times. This sequence joins TRBV2 and TRBJ1-1; D is unresolved. Germline assignment: CDR1 SNHLY and CDR2 FYNNEI. V lost 7 bases and J 0 bases, leaving 12 bases between the germline ends. The CDR3 loop spans 14 amino acids. The CDR3 sequence: CASTQWYMNTEAFF. CDR3 nucleotide sequence: TGTGCCAGCACCCAGTGGTACATGAACACTGAAGCTTTCTTT.

In DNA form, the CDR3 reads TGTGCCAGCAGCCTAAGGACTAGCGAGGGCCTGGAGCAGTACTTC. Residues: CASSLRTSEGLEQYF. This chain uses TRBV7-6 with TRBJ2-7; the match to TRBD2 covers 9 bases. J gave up 7 bases and V 5 bases, and 12 bases lay outside the gene matches. The germline gives CDR1 SGHVS, CDR2 FNYEAQ. The CDR3 is made up of 15 amino acids.

The rearrangement joins TRBV7-9 to TRBJ2-3; 10 nucleotides line up with TRBD1. The V gene end was trimmed by 5 bases and the J gene end by 1 base; junction bases not matched to a gene: 6. The CDR3 has 16 residues. Germline V gene sequence: CDR1 SEHNR, CDR2 FQNEAQ (reference sequence). CDR3 in amino acids: CASSLGQGDGTDTQYF. The CDR3 DNA reads TGTGCCAGCAGCCTTGGACAGGGGGACGGCACAGATACGCAGTATTTT. Full variable domain (missing parts from reference TRBV7-9 and TRBJ2-3): DTGVSQNPRHKITKRGQNVTFRCDPISEHNRLYWYRQTLGQGPEFLTYFQNEAQLEKSRLLSDRFSAERPKGSFSTLEIQRTEQGDSAMYLCASSLGQGDGTDTQYFGPGTRLTVL.

This CDR3 is CAWRGLGGTGELFF. CDR3 DNA sequence: TGTGCCTGGAGGGGGCTGGGGGGCACCGGGGAGCTGTTTTTT. V is TRBV30 and J is TRBJ2-2; a possible D gene is TRBD2 (6 bases). V lost 3 bases and J 4 bases, leaving 12 bases between the germline ends. The CDR3 has 14 residues. Germline V gene data show CDR1 as GTSNPN and CDR2 as SVGIG (reference sequence).

This clone was found a few times. This chain links TRBV4-3 with TRBJ2-1; TRBD2 is a possible D gene (6 bases). This CDR3 contains 14 residues. The germline V gene encodes CDR1 LGHNA and CDR2 YSLEER. V was shortened by 0 bases and J by 3 bases, with 6 bases between the two germline ends. In nucleotides, the CDR3 is TGCGCCAGCAGCCAAGAGGGGGGCTACAATGAGCAGTTCTTC. As protein: CASSQEGGYNEQFF.

This chain joins TRBV5-8 and TRBJ2-1; D is uncertain. The germline gives CDR1 SGHTS, CDR2 YDEGEE. The CDR3 extends over 14 amino acids. Trimming cost V 1 base and J 4 bases, with 9 bases left between them. The DNA of the CDR3 is TGTGCCAGCAGCTTGAGCCCGAAGTACAATGAGCAGTTCTTC. Protein product: CASSLSPKYNEQFF.

V and J are TRBV7-3 and TRBJ1-2, with TRBD1 identical over 7 bases. The CDR3 length is 14 residues. V shed 5 bases, J shed 4 bases, and the junction held 7 bases outside the gene matches. Germline V gene sequence: CDR1 SGHTA, CDR2 FQGTGA. CDR3 nucleotide sequence: TGTGCCAGCAGCACGAACCGGGACAGCTATGGCTACACCTTC. This gives the protein CASSTNRDSYGYTF.

This sequence joins TRBV11-2 and TRBJ2-3, with D perhaps matching TRBD2 (6 bases). In germline, CDR1 is SGHAT, CDR2 FQNNGV. The CDR3 totals 14 residues. Trimming took 5 bases from V and 6 from J, leaving 15 bases between them. The CDR3, as DNA: TGTGCCAGCAGCCTGACCCGCGGGGCCGATACGCAGTATTTT. Protein sequence: CASSLTRGADTQYF.

This sequence joins TRBV27 and TRBJ1-2; a weak D match, TRBD1 (5 bases). The CDR3 runs 13 residues. Germline-derived CDR1 and CDR2 are MNHEY and SMNVEV (reference sequence). The germline V and J ends were trimmed by 5 bases and 0 bases, with 7 bases remaining between them. The CDR3 spells CASSRQTNYGYTF. CDR3 DNA sequence: TGTGCCAGCAGTCGACAGACTAACTATGGCTACACCTTC.

The CDR3: CASSYLQGARTEAFF. In DNA form, the CDR3 reads TGTGCCAGCAGTTACTTACAGGGGGCGCGGACTGAAGCTTTCTTT. V and J are TRBV6-5 and TRBJ1-1; 9 nucleotides line up with TRBD1. The CDR3 loop spans 15 amino acids. Trimming took 1 base from V and 5 from J; bases not matched to a gene: 5. Germline CDR1 reads MNHEY; CDR2 reads SVGAGI.

This rearrangement joins TRBV10-3 to TRBJ1-6; TRBD1 is a possible D gene (5 bases). Germline values: CDR1 ENHRY, CDR2 SYGVKD. The CDR3 covers 14 residues. V gave up 7 bases and J gave up 10 bases, with 17 bases separating them. CDR3 nucleotide sequence: TGTGCCATCAATCAGGGTCGGGCTGAATCACCCCTCCACTTT. Protein product: CAINQGRAESPLHF.

The rearrangement joins TRBV27 to TRBJ2-7; 8 bases map to TRBD2. Germline-derived CDR1 and CDR2 are MNHEY and SMNVEV (reference sequence). CDR3 size: 15 residues. With V trimmed by 2 bases and J by 0 bases, 3 bases remained unmatched. The CDR3 spells CASSLLAGGSYEQYF. CDR3 nucleotide sequence: TGTGCCAGCAGTTTACTAGCGGGCGGCTCCTACGAGCAGTACTTC.

DNA for the CDR3: TGTGCCAGCAGTGTCGCCGGCGGGGAGCTGTTTTTT. It is translated as CASSVAGGELFF. V is TRBV27 and J is TRBJ2-2; D unresolved. The CDR3 contains 12 residues. V was pared by 5 bases and J by 7 bases, with 8 bases between. Germline loops: CDR1 MNHEY, CDR2 SMNVEV (reference sequence).

The J gene is TRBJ2-3, the V gene TRBV5-1, with D uncertain. CDR1 is SGHRS and CDR2 is YFSETQ in the germline V gene. This CDR3 has 14 residues. V shed 2 bases and J shed 2 bases, with 9 bases lying between them. The CDR3 region is CASSFGVATDTQYF. The CDR3, as DNA: TGCGCCAGCAGCTTCGGTGTAGCCACAGATACGCAGTATTTT.

The chain's CDR3 is CASAGTVYGYTF. In DNA form, the CDR3 reads TGTGCCAGCGCCGGGACAGTCTATGGCTACACCTTC. The V gene is TRBV6-5, the J gene TRBJ1-2; 7 bases align to TRBD1. V trimming: 8 bases; J trimming: 4 bases; junction bases outside the gene matches: 4. CDR1 MNHEY and CDR2 SVGAGI come from the germline V gene. The CDR3 totals 12 residues.